This entry features one T cell receptor (beta chain) sequence. Its specificity is not known. The sample originates from a study of yellow fever vaccine responses in identical twins. V lost 0 bases and J lost 4, with 10 bases in between. The CDR3 covers 14 residues. The germline V gene has CDR1 SGHRS and CDR2 YFSETQ. TCRdb called the RT-PCR reads again in MiXCR, with one record for every CDR3 protein. The table lists roughly 970 distinct CDR3 sequences, 84% of them singletons. Study-level points and caveats: Twins reportedly had a vaccine T cell response that seemed partly convergent, partly personalized.

The source of this sequence is a woman aged 18 to 35 who received the yellow fever vaccine. The sample consisted of T cells from blood (PBMCs), unsorted or a sorted subset (not recorded which), taken before or after yellow fever vaccination (not recorded which). The chain carries TRBV5-1 and TRBJ2-5, with D possibly TRBD2 on 5 matching bases. The CDR3 region is CASSLEASRETQYF. The DNA of the CDR3 is TGCGCCAGCAGCTTGGAAGCTAGCAGAGAGACCCAGTACTTC.